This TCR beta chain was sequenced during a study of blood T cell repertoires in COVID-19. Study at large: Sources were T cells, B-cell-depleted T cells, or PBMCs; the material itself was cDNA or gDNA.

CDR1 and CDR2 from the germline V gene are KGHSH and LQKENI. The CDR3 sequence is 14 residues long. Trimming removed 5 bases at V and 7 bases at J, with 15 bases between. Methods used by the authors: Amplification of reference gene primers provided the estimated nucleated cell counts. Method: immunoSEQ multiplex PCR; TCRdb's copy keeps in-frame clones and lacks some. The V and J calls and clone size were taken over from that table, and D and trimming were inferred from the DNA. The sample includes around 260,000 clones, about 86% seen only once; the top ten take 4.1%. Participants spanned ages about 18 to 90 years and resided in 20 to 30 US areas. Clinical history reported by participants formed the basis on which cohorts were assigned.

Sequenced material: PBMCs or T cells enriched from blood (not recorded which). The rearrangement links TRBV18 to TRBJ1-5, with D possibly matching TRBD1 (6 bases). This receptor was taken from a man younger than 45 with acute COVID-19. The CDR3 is CASSKTGWEQPQHF. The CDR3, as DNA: TGTGCCAGCTCAAAGACAGGCTGGGAGCAGCCCCAGCATTTT.